The clone carrying this T cell receptor (beta chain) was seen repeatedly, ten times or more. The data stem from a study of neurological immune-mediated disorders. Trimming left V 0 bases short and J 0 bases short, with 8 bases between. The CDR3 sequence is 16 residues long. Germline V gene data show CDR1 as MNHEY and CDR2 as SVGAGI. TCRdb ran MiXCR on the 5' RACE reads and lists one entry per CDR3 protein. The data show about 77,000 distinct CDR3 sequences, around 9.9% seen once. It was blood bank volunteers in Maryland, USA who made up the healthy controls. The TCR comes from a man aged 50-60 years in good health. The rearrangement uses TRBV6-5 and TRBJ2-2, with D possibly called TRBD1 or TRBD2 (6 bases each). The material sequenced was PBMCs. The CDR3 sequence: CASSYSGGTNTGELFF. The CDR3 region has the DNA TGTGCCAGCAGTTACTCAGGGGGGACGAACACCGGGGAGCTGTTTTTT.